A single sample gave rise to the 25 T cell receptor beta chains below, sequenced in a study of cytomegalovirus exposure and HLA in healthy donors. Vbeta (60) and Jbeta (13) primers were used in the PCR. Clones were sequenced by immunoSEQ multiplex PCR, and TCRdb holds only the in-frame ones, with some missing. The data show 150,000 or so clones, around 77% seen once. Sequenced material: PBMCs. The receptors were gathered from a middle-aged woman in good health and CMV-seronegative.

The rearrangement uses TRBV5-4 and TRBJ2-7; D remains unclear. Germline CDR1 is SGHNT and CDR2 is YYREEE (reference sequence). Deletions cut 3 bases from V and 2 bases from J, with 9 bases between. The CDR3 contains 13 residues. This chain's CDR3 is CASSSDTTYEQYF. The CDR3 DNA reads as TGTGCCAGCAGCTCAGATACAACCTACGAGCAGTACTTC.

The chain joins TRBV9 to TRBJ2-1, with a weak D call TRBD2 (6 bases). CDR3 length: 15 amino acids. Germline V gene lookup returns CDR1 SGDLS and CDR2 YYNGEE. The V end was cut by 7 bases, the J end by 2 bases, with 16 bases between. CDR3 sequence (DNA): TGTGCCAGCTCTAAGGAGGGTGGTCCCTACAATGAGCAGTTCTTC. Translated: CASSKEGGPYNEQFF.

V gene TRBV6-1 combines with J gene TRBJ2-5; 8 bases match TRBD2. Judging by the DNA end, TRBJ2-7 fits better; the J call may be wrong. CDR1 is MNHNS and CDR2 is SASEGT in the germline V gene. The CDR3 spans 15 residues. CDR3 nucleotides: TGTGCCAGCAGTGAACGGGGGGGAGTAGGATACGAGCAGTACTTC. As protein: CASSERGGVGYEQYF.

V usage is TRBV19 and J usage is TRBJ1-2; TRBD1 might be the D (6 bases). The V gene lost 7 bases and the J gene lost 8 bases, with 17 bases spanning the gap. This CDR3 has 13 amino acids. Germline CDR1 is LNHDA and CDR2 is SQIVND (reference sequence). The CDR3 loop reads CASTHRVVYGYTF. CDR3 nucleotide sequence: TGTGCCAGTACCCACAGGGTAGTCTACGGCTACACCTTC.

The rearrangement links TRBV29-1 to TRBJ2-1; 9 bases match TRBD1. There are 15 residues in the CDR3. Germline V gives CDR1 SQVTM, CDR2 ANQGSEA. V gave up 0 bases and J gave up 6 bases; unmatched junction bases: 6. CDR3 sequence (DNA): TGCAGCGTTGAAGATTCAGGACAGGGGATCAATGAGCAGTTCTTC. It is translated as CSVEDSGQGINEQFF.

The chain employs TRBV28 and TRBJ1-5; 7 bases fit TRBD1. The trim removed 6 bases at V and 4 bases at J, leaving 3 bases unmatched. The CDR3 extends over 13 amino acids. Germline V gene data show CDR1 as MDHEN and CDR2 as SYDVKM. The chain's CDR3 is CASSETGNQPQHF. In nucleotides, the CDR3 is TGTGCCAGCAGCGAGACAGGGAATCAGCCCCAGCATTTT.

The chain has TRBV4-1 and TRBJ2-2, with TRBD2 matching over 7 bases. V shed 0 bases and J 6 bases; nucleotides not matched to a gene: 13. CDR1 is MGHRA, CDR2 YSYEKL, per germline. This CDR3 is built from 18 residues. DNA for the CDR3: TGCGCCAGCAGCCAAGATAGCCCGTATGGGGAGGGGTCCGGGGAGCTGTTTTTT. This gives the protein CASSQDSPYGEGSGELFF.

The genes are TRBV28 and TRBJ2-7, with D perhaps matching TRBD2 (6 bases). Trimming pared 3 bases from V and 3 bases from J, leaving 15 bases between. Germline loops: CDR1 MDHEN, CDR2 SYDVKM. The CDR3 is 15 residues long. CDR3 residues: CASSLAGTPYYEQYF. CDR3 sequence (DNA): TGTGCCAGCAGTTTGGCGGGGACTCCCTACTACGAGCAGTACTTC.

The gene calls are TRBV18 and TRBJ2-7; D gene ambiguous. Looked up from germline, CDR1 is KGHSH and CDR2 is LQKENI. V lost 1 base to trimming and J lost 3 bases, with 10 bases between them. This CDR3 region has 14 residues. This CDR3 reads CASSPRTTYYEQYF. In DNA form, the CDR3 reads TGTGCCAGCTCACCACGAACTACCTACTACGAGCAGTACTTC.

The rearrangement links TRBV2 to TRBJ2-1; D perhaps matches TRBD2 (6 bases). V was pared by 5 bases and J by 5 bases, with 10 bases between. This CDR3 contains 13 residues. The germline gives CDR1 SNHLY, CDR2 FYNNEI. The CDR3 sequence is CASSFRENNEQFF. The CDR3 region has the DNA TGTGCCAGCAGTTTCCGGGAGAACAATGAGCAGTTCTTC.

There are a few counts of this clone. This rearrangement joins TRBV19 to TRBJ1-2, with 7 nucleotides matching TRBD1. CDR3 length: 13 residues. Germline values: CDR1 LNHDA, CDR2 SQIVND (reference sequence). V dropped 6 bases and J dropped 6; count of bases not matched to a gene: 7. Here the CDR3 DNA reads TGTGCCAGTAGCCCGACAGGGAAGAATGGCTACACCTTC. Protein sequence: CASSPTGKNGYTF. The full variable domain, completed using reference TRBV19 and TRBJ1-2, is DGGITQSPKYLFRKEGQNVTLSCEQNLNHDAMYWYRQDPGQGLRLIYYSQIVNDFQKGDIAEGYSVSREKKESFPLTVTSAQKNPTAFYLCASSPTGKNGYTFGSGTRLTVV.

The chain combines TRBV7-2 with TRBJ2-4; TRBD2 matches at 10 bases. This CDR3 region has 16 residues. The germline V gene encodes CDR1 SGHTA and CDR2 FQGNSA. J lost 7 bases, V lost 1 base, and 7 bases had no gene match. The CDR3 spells CASSLEGLAGVNIQYF. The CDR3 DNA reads TGTGCCAGCAGCTTAGAAGGGCTAGCGGGAGTTAACATTCAGTACTTC.

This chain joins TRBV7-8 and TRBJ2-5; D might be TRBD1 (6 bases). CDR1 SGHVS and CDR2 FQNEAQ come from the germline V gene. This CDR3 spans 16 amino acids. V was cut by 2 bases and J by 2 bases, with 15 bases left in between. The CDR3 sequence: CASSLRSTGQQETQYF. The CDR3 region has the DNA TGTGCCAGCAGCTTAAGGAGTACGGGACAACAAGAGACCCAGTACTTC.

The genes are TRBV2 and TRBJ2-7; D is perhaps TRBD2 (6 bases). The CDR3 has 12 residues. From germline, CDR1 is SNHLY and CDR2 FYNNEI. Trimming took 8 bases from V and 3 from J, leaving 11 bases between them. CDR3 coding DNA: TGTGCCAGCCGGGACTTACTCTACGAGCAGTACTTC. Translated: CASRDLLYEQYF. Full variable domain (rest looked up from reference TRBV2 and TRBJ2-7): EPEVTQTPSHQVTQMGQEVILRCVPISNHLYFYWYRQILGQKVEFLVSFYNNEISEKSEIFDDQFSVERPDGSNFTLKIRSTKLEDSAMYFCASRDLLYEQYFGPGTRLTVT.

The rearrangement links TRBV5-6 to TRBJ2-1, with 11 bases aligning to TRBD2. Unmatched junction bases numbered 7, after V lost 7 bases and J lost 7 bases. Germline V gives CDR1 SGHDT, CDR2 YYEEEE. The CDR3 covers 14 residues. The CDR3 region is CASLSSGRLNEQFF. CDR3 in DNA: TGTGCCAGCCTGTCTAGCGGGAGGCTTAATGAGCAGTTCTTC.

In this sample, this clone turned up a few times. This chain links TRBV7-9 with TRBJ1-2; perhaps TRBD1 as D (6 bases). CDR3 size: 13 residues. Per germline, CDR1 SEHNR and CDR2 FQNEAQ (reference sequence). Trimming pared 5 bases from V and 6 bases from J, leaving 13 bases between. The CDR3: CASSKTGLDGYTF. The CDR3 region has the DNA TGTGCCAGCAGCAAAACAGGGTTGGATGGCTACACCTTC.

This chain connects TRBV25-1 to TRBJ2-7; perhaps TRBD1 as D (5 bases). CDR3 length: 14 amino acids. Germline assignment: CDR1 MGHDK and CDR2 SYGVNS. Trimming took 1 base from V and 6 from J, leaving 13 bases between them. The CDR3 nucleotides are TGTGCCAGCAGTGAATCGGGCCAGGGTCGCGAGCAGTACTTC. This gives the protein CASSESGQGREQYF.

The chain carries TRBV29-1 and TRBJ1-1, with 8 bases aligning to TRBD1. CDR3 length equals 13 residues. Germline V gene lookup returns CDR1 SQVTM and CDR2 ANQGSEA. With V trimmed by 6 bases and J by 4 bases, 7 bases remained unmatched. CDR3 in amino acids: CSVIQGGFTEAFF. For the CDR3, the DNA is TGCAGCGTCATACAGGGGGGCTTCACTGAAGCTTTCTTT.

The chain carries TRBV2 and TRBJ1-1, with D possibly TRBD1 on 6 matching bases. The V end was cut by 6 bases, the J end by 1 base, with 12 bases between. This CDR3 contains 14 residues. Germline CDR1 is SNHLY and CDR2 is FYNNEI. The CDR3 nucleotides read TGTGCCAGCAGCCCGGACAGCCCGAACACTGAAGCTTTCTTT. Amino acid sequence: CASSPDSPNTEAFF.

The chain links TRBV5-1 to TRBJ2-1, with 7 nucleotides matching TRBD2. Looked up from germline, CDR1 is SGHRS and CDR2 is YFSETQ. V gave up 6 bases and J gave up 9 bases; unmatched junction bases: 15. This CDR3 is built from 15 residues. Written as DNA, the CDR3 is TGCGCCAGCAATATATACGCATCTAGCGGAGGTGAGCAGTTCTTC. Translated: CASNIYASSGGEQFF.

This chain's CDR3 is CASSVADRGNTIYF. DNA of the CDR3: TGTGCCAGCAGCGTAGCGGACAGAGGAAACACCATATATTTT. The chain recombines TRBV9 with TRBJ1-3, with D maybe TRBD1 (6 bases). Germline V CDR1 and CDR2: SGDLS, YYNGEE. Trimming pared 0 bases from V and 4 bases from J, leaving 8 bases between. CDR3 length: 14 amino acids. Combining the CDR3 with reference TRBV9 and TRBJ1-3 gives the whole variable domain DSGVTQTPKHLITATGQRVTLRCSPRSGDLSVYWYQQSLDQGLQFLIQYYNGEERAKGNILERFSAQQFPDLHSELNLSSLELGDSALYFCASSVADRGNTIYFGEGSWLTVV.

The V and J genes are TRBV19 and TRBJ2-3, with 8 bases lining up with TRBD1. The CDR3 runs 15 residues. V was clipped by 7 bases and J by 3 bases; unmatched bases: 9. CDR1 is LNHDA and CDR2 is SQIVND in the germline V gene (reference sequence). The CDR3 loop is CASTAGQGGTDTQYF. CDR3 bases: TGTGCCAGTACTGCCGGACAGGGAGGAACAGATACGCAGTATTTT.

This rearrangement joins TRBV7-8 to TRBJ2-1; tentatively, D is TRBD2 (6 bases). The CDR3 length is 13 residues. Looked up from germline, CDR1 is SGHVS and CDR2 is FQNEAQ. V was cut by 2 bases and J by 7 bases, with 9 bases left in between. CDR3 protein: CASSLTSLNEQFF. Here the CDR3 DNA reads TGTGCCAGCAGCTTAACTAGCCTTAATGAGCAGTTCTTC. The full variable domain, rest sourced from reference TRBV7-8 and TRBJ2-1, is GAGVSQSPRYKVAKRGQDVALRCDPISGHVSLFWYQQALGQGPEFLTYFQNEAQLDKSGLPSDRFFAERPEGSVSTLKIQRTQQEDSAVYLCASSLTSLNEQFFGPGTRLTVL.

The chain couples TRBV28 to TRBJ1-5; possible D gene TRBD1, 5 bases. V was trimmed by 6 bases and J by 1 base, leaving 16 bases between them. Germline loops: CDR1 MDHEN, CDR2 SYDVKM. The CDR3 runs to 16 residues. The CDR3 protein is CASSRGGRGSNQPQHF. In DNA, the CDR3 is TGTGCCAGCAGCCGCGGGGGACGGGGAAGCAATCAGCCCCAGCATTTT.

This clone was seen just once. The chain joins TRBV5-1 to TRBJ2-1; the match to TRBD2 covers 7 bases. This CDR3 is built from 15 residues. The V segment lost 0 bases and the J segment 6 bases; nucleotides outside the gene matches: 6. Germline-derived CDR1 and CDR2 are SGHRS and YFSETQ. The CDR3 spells CASSLGLANGNEQFF. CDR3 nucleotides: TGCGCCAGCAGCTTGGGACTAGCAAACGGCAATGAGCAGTTCTTC.